This record concerns one T cell receptor beta chain sequence. Its cognate antigen has yet to be identified. No much larger clonotype is one base removed from it; base qualities were not supplied. In total, approximately 700 healthy bone marrow donors made up the cohort. All cohort members were sampled while nominally healthy, although unrecorded immune exposures were likely present. Of the 700 or so cohort members, around 290 had a positive CMV serostatus and 352 had a negative one, while no CMV serostatus was recorded for the donor. A peripheral blood sample was provided by each donor, and peripheral blood mononuclear cells were used for TCR beta sequencing. Genomic DNA was extracted from the blood cell samples with the Qiagen DNeasy Blood Extraction Kit. Trimming leaves V shorter by 4 bases and J shorter by 5 bases, with the junction holding 16 bases beyond the gene matches. Looking up the germline V gene (reference sequence) yields CDR1 SEHNR and CDR2 FQNEAQ. The CDR3 runs 18 residues from the cysteine to the phenylalanine. Solely the CDR3 DNA is kept, with 54 bases framed from the first base.

This specimen belongs to a study of cytomegalovirus exposure and HLA in healthy donors (dated by TCRdb to about 2017). At the level of the whole study: An earlier analysis of roughly 500 of the donors reported around 280 Gb of sequence data and around 100 million unique TCR beta sequences obtained from some 200 million T cells. Among some 400 genotyped donors of the cohort, an average of around 240,000 unique TCR beta nucleotide sequences were sequenced per donor, roughly 18% of them non-productive. Class I and class II HLA loci were covered by the typing at four-digit resolution. The study aimed to test whether cataloging public T cell receptors could reveal signatures of past pathogen exposure. The number of typed donors differed by locus: about 620-630 for A, B, C, DRB1 and DQB1; approximately 540 for DQA1; 606 for DPA1; and 400 to 480 for DPB1. In a later genetic analysis, genome-wide SNP genotypes for about 65% of the 666 donors were used, and that subset was treated as a discovery cohort. An early release covering 550 to 650 HLA-typed donors comprised roughly 300 gigabases of sequencing data and some 79 million unique TCR sequences. Several DR-DQ haplotypes were handled as single units for association and clustering because linkage in the cohort was strong. To decide whether each TCR beta V gene segment behaved as functional or pseudogenic, an earlier analysis of some 600 of the donors relied on high-throughput TCR beta sequencing. Rather than using new phenotypic data, the later analysis identified candidate immune exposures from TCR beta sequences and from how often those sequences occurred across donors. In a later analysis, previously published TCR beta repertoires from more than 500 donors were re-analyzed and high-resolution HLA genotyping was added so that TCR occurrence patterns could be studied. All discovery cohort repertoires had been generated on a single sequencing platform. Donor age, sex, ethnicity and CMV serostatus were compiled together with the repertoire data. To predict cytomegalovirus infection status, the study combined high-throughput TCR immunosequencing, statistical association of individual TCRs with disease status, and machine learning. Besides the first cohort of approximately 710 subjects, a separate validation cohort made up of 120 different subjects was used. The genetic ancestry cluster associated with self-reported Caucasian donors included roughly four fifths of the 398 genotyped donors. The T cell repertoires of some 670 subjects were profiled by immunosequencing and related to cytomegalovirus serostatus. Here is what the overall study found, with its caveats: The sequencing pipeline was judged likely to have produced a cluster of highly shared sequence variants as a technical artifact. In vitro tests confirmed that three of the cytomegalovirus-associated TCR beta chains recognize cytomegalovirus antigens. A further reported finding was that TCR beta sequences accurately predicted the HLA-A and HLA-B alleles for most subjects in the first cohort. The classifier was reported to diagnose cytomegalovirus status with high specificity and sensitivity in both the original and validation cohorts. In a later genetic analysis, a missense DCLRE1C variant was associated with V-gene and J-gene trimming of TCR beta chains, and the association was replicated in an independent cohort. Most CMV-associated TCR beta chains appeared to be HLA-restricted in a later analysis, and the HLA associations seemed to be driven largely by CMV exposure. According to a later genetic analysis, donors in an Asian-associated ancestry cluster had fewer N-insertions in productive TCRs than the approximately 710-donor mean. In a later analysis, HLA-associated TCR beta chains showed more clonal expansion and lower generation probabilities than non-associated chains that were equally common. According to the authors, the approach could potentially be generalized to other disease states and immunological phenotypes. While some public TCRs were present in many individuals, most TCR sequences turned up only very rarely across donors. Because HLA typing was missing for some donors at each locus, association tests included only the typed subset. The cohort was sequenced for TCR beta chains only, and without alpha or paired-chain data the features that could be detected were limited. In an earlier analysis of 500 to 650 of the donors, most TCR beta V segments appeared in productive rearrangements about 87% or about 30% of the time, broadly matching IMGT annotations. When HLA alleles, especially DR and DQ, strongly co-occurred, TCR associations were difficult to assign to individual alleles. Linkage disequilibrium might explain the correlated functional status among segregating V segments, but an unknown experimental factor could not be excluded. Sequencing depth was assumed to be roughly uniform across donors in the presence/absence analyses, though that assumption may not hold. Specific HLA alleles were associated with over 15,000 TCR beta sequences at a false discovery rate of 0.05 in a later analysis. Some IMGT-functional V segments, including TRBV6-2 and TRBV6-3, could not be told apart with the 87-base-pair reads, so those segments were excluded. The study gave a list of under 200 TCR beta chains associated with cytomegalovirus. Several of the top co-occurrence clusters appeared to be linked to parvovirus B19, influenza, CMV and Epstein-Barr virus, according to a later analysis. According to a later analysis, TCR association rates differed among HLA loci, with DRB1 alleles showing the most associated TCRs and HLA-C alleles showing the fewest. Because counts were too low, roughly 18 rarely observed V segments, including chromosome 9 orphons, were left out of the earlier analysis of approximately 580 of the donors. For the cohort, immune exposure information was limited to CMV serostatus.

Libraries were built with the immunoSEQ multiplex PCR assay. A mixture of 60 forward primers for TCR Vbeta segments and 13 reverse primers for TCR Jbeta segments was used in the multiplex PCR. Amplification of the CDR3 region of rearranged TCR beta genes was performed with a multiplex PCR assay on genomic DNA. On the Illumina HiSeq System, the amplified TCR beta libraries were sequenced as 87-base-pair reads. Regarding the original processing steps: In a later analysis, tens of millions of unique TCR beta chains were counted across the roughly 610 repertoires, and around 10 million of these chains were shared by at least two donors. Raw reads were error-corrected and collapsed into unique sequences by a nearest-neighbor algorithm in which closely related sequences were merged to remove PCR and sequencing errors. CDR3 sequences were aligned to IMGT reference sequences to assign V, D and J gene segments. For a sequence to be retained, a match of at least six nucleotides was required to both a V gene segment and a J gene segment. A rearrangement counted as productive if the CDR3 had no stop codons and remained in frame with V and J, and every other rearrangement counted as non-productive. Following IMGT convention, CDR3 was defined as the stretch from the second conserved V-encoded cysteine up to the conserved J-encoded phenylalanine. The earlier analysis of about 570 of the donors excluded any sequence lacking an unambiguous match to a single V gene segment. An earlier analysis of 450 to 650 of the donors called V segments functional above 56.7% productive rearrangements and segregating when the between-donor standard deviation exceeded 5%. To diagnose cytomegalovirus status from the catalog of TCR beta chain sequences, a statistical classification framework was built. A later analysis assigned V and J genes by comparing TCR nucleotide sequences with IMGT/GENE-DB human TR gene sequences. In a later analysis, CDR3 sequences and most-parsimonious VDJ recombination scenarios were assigned using the TCRdist pipeline. In a later analysis, each TCR beta chain was defined by its CDR3 amino acid sequence together with its V-gene family, and reads without a unique V-gene family were excluded. To address suspected cross-contamination and a sequencing artifact, a later analysis removed approximately 590 highly shared, low-generation-probability nucleotide sequences. In a later analysis, a clonal expansion index for each public chain was calculated from normalized within-repertoire ranks of inferred template counts. In a later analysis, generation probabilities were computed with a VDJ recombination model fitted to out-of-frame rearrangements, and the resulting probabilities were checked against IGoR. Hypergeometric tests were used in a later analysis to score TCR-TCR, TCR-HLA and TCR-CMV co-occurrence, with a repertoire-size bias correction applied to the TCR pairs. False discovery rates were estimated in a later analysis by permuting HLA or CMV assignments 20 times. In a later analysis, co-occurring TCRs were grouped with DBSCAN, and TCRdist sequence similarity was added when clustering was performed within HLA-allele-positive subsets. Co-occurrence clustering excluded repertoires with fewer than 30,000 or more than 120,000 public chains, plus five with anomalous nucleotide sharing. Drawn from immuneACCESS, this table holds only the in-frame rearrangements with V and J called that TCRdb kept. Clones are partly lost; checked studies trace under half to an unresolved V gene and leave the rest unexplained. V, J and clone size reflect that table, while D and trimming were determined from the DNA. The sample table lists approximately 91,000 clones, about two thirds of them with a count of one. The biggest ten clones account for 2% to 2.5% of the sample.

The sequence joins TRBV7-9 to TRBJ2-3; 9 middle bases align to TRBD2. The TCR originated in a human donor in good health. Sequenced material: PBMCs. The sequenced DNA: TGTGCCAGCAGCTCCCGCGCAGGGCGGGGGGGCGGTGGAGATACGCAGTATTTT. Translated, it reads CASSSRAGRGGGGDTQYF.